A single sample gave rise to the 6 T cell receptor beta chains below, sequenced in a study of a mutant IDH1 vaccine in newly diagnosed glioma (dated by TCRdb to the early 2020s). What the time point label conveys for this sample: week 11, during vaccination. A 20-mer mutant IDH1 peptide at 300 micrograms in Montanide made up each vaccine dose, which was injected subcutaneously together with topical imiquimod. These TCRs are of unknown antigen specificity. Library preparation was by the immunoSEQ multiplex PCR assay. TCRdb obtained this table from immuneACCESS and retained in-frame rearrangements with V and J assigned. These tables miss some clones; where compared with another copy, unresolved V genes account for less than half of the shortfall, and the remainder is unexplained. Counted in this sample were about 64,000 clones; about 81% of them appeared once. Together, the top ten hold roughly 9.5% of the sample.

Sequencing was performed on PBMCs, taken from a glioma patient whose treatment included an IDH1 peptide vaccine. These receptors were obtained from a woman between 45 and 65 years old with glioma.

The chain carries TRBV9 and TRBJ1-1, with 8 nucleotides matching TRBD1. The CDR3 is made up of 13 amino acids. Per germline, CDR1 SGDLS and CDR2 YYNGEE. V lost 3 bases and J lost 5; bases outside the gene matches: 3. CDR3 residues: CASSAGGRTEAFF. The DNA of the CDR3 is TGTGCCAGCAGCGCAGGGGGCCGGACTGAAGCTTTCTTT.

The CDR3 here is CASSPLTSNTEAFF. In DNA, the CDR3 is TGTGCCAGCAGTCCCCTGACAAGTAACACTGAAGCTTTCTTT. The chain carries TRBV27 and TRBJ1-1, with D unresolved. Germline CDR1 reads MNHEY; CDR2 reads SMNVEV (reference sequence). The CDR3 runs to 14 residues. Deletions cut 5 bases from V and 2 bases from J, with 12 bases between.

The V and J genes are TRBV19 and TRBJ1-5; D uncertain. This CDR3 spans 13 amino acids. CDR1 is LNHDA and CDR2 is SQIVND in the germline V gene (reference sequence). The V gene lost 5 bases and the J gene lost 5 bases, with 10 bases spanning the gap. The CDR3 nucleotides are TGTGCCAGTAGTTTACTCGTGGATCAGCCCCAGCATTTT. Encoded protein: CASSLLVDQPQHF.

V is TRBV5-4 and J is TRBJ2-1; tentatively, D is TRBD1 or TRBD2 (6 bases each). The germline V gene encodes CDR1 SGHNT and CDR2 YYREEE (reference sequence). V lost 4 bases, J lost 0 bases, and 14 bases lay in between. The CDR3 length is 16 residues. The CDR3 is CASSHPGGYSYNEQFF. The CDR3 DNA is TGTGCCAGCAGCCACCCCGGGGGCTACTCCTACAATGAGCAGTTCTTC.

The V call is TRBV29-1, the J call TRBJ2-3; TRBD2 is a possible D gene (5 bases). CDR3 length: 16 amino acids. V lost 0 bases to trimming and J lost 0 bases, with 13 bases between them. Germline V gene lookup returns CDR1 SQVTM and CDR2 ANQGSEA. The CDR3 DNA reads TGCAGCGTTGAAGATCGGCTAGCTACTAGCACAGATACGCAGTATTTT. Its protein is CSVEDRLATSTDTQYF.

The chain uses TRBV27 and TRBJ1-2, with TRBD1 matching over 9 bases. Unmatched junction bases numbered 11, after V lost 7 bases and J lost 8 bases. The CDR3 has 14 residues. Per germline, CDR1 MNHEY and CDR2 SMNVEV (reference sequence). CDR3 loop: CASTKSGQGRGYTF. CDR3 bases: TGTGCCAGCACCAAGAGCGGACAGGGGAGGGGCTACACCTTC.